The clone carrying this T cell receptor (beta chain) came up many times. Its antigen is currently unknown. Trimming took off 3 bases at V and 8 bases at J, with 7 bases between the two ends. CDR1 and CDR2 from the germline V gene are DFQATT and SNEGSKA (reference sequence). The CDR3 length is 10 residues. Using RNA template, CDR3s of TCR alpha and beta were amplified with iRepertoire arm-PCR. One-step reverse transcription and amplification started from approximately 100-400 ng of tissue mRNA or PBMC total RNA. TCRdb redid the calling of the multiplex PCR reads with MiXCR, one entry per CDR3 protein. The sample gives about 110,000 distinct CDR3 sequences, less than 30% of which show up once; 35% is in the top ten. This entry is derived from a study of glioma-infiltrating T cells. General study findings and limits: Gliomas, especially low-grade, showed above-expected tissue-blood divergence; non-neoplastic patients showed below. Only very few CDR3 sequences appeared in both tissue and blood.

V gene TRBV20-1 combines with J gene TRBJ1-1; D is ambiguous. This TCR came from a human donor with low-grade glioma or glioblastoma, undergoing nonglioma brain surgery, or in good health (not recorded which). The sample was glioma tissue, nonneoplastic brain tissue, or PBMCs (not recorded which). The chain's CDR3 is CSARFGEAFF. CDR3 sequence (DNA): TGCAGTGCTAGGTTCGGAGAAGCTTTCTTT.